Each of the 8 T cell receptor beta chains below was sequenced from the same sample in a study of blood T cell repertoires in COVID-19. The table came from immunoSEQ multiplex PCR; TCRdb's copy has only in-frame clones and leaves some out. The top ten hold roughly 15% of the sample, which has just under 50,000 clones, around 88% seen once. Sequenced sample: peripheral blood. These receptors were collected from a human donor in a cohort sampled during active COVID-19.

The chain carries TRBV5-4 and TRBJ2-1; D gene uncertain. From germline, CDR1 is SGHNT and CDR2 YYREEE (reference sequence). CDR3 size: 13 residues. The V and J ends lost 6 bases and 1 base respectively, with 8 bases between them. This CDR3 is CASTAISYNEQFF. CDR3 DNA: TGTGCCAGCACCGCGATTTCCTACAATGAGCAGTTCTTC.

CDR3 amino acids: CASSPLGQGWVLNEQFF. The CDR3 region has the DNA TGTGCCAGCAGTCCTCTAGGACAGGGGTGGGTTTTGAATGAGCAGTTCTTC. This chain links TRBV2 with TRBJ2-1, with 9 bases lining up with TRBD1. The V segment lost 5 bases and the J segment 7 bases; nucleotides outside the gene matches: 15. The CDR3 length is 17 residues. The germline CDR1 and CDR2 sequences are SNHLY and FYNNEI.

The chain employs TRBV2 and TRBJ2-1; D call uncertain. The CDR3 length is 12 residues. V lost 3 bases and J 2 bases, leaving 2 bases between the germline ends. Germline V gene data show CDR1 as SNHLY and CDR2 as FYNNEI. CDR3 nucleotide sequence: TGTGCCAGCAGTGACACCTACAATGAGCAGTTCTTC. Residues: CASSDTYNEQFF. Full variable domain (missing parts from reference TRBV2 and TRBJ2-1): EPEVTQTPSHQVTQMGQEVILRCVPISNHLYFYWYRQILGQKVEFLVSFYNNEISEKSEIFDDQFSVERPDGSNFTLKIRSTKLEDSAMYFCASSDTYNEQFFGPGTRLTVL.

The J gene is TRBJ2-1, the V gene TRBV2; 9 bases agree with TRBD2. V trimming: 4 bases; J trimming: 6 bases; junction bases outside the gene matches: 13. The V gene's germline CDR1 is SNHLY and CDR2 FYNNEI. This CDR3 region has 17 residues. DNA of the CDR3: TGTGCCAGCAGTGTCCGGGGCGGGAGGGTAGGAGGCAATGAGCAGTTCTTC. Translation gives CASSVRGGRVGGNEQFF.

V and J are TRBV11-2 and TRBJ2-1; 10 nucleotides line up with TRBD2. Germline V CDR1 and CDR2: SGHAT, FQNNGV. V shed 5 bases and J 5 bases; nucleotides not matched to a gene: 3. This CDR3 contains 14 residues. The CDR3 here is CASSGLAENNEQFF. For the CDR3, the DNA is TGTGCCAGCAGCGGACTAGCGGAGAACAATGAGCAGTTCTTC.

This clone was counted between two and nine times. This chain uses TRBV18 with TRBJ2-1; D possibly corresponds to TRBD2 (6 bases). CDR3 length: 13 amino acids. The germline V gene encodes CDR1 KGHSH and CDR2 LQKENI. The V end was cut by 3 bases, the J end by 9 bases, with 12 bases between. Written as DNA, the CDR3 is TGTGCCAGCTCACCTGCACTAGCCGGTGAGCAGTTCTTC. Translation gives CASSPALAGEQFF.

The chain links TRBV7-2 to TRBJ1-4; no reliable D call. The V gene's germline CDR1 is SGHTA and CDR2 FQGNSA. The CDR3 has 15 residues. V was pared by 5 bases and J by 6 bases, with 16 bases between. CDR3 protein: CASSKRRLTDEKLFF. Here the CDR3 DNA reads TGTGCCAGCAGCAAACGACGTCTGACTGATGAAAAACTGTTTTTT.

The genes are TRBV5-4 and TRBJ1-4; a possible D gene is TRBD1 (6 bases). The V end was cut by 4 bases, the J end by 4 bases, with 11 bases between. CDR3 length: 14 residues. Germline CDR1 reads SGHNT; CDR2 reads YYREEE (reference sequence). The CDR3 is CASSPGQRNEKLFF. In DNA form, the CDR3 reads TGTGCCAGCAGCCCAGGACAGCGTAATGAAAAACTGTTTTTT.